A single sample is the source of the 9 T cell receptor beta chains below, sequenced in a study of regulatory T cells in long-lasting Graves disease. This sample's time point: newly diagnosed GD, antithyroid drugs for less than 3 months. There was RNA extracted from PBMCs, and the TCR library was made from it. The authors built TCR beta libraries using iRepertoire HTBI primers and Arm-PCR of CDR3 regions. TCRdb used MiXCR to reprocess the multiplex PCR reads, holding one entry per CDR3 protein. The profile shows 400,000 to 650,000 distinct CDR3 sequences, about 16% of them singletons. The same data also went into a second study, on T cells in Graves' hyperthyroidism and ophthalmopathy.

Sequencing was performed on peripheral blood mononuclear cells (PBMCs), taken at new diagnosis, from a patient treated with antithyroid drugs. The origin of the receptors is a woman aged 35 to 59 with Graves disease.

This clonotype was detected ten times or more. This sequence joins TRBV11-2 and TRBJ2-3; TRBD1 aligns across 9 bases. This CDR3 is built from 15 residues. Unmatched junction bases numbered 3, after V lost 5 bases and J lost 0 bases. Germline CDR1 is SGHAT and CDR2 is FQNNGV. The CDR3 loop reads CASSPGTGSTDTQYF. The DNA for the CDR3 is TGTGCCAGCAGCCCCGGGACAGGGAGCACAGATACGCAGTATTTT.

The chain has TRBV28 and TRBJ2-1, with D perhaps TRBD1 (5 bases). There are 15 residues in the CDR3. V lost 6 bases to trimming and J lost 9 bases, with 21 bases between them. From germline, CDR1 is MDHEN and CDR2 SYDVKM. CDR3 loop: CASRSTTSRVPEQFF. DNA for the CDR3: TGTGCCAGCAGATCTACGACCTCCAGGGTTCCTGAGCAGTTCTTC.

This chain links TRBV11-2 with TRBJ1-2; a possible D gene is TRBD1 (5 bases). Germline CDR1 reads SGHAT; CDR2 reads FQNNGV. With 6 bases removed from V and 3 bases from J, the gap between germline ends came to 17 bases. This CDR3 spans 15 amino acids. Here the CDR3 reads CASRALRDGDYGYTF. CDR3 nucleotides: TGTGCCAGCAGGGCCCTCCGGGACGGAGACTATGGCTACACCTTC.

The V and J genes are TRBV19 and TRBJ2-1, with 10 bases lining up with TRBD2. Unmatched junction bases numbered 10, after V lost 6 bases and J lost 8 bases. Germline V CDR1 and CDR2: LNHDA, SQIVND (reference sequence). The CDR3 has 15 residues. This CDR3 reads CASSLHSGGADEQFF. The CDR3 nucleotides are TGTGCCAGTAGCCTTCACAGCGGGGGGGCAGATGAGCAGTTCTTC.

The table lists this clonotype with a few counts. V usage is TRBV6-2 or TRBV6-3 and J usage is TRBJ1-2, with 7 positions matching TRBD1. The germline gives CDR1 MNHEY, CDR2 SVGEGT. V shed 2 bases and J 0 bases; nucleotides not matched to a gene: 9. The CDR3 is 17 amino acids. This CDR3 reads CASSYDSGQRTNYGYTF. CDR3 coding DNA: TGTGCCAGCAGTTACGATTCGGGACAGAGGACTAACTATGGCTACACCTTC.

The chain combines TRBV7-9 with TRBJ1-4; D is unresolved. Trimming took 1 base from V and 4 from J, leaving 10 bases between them. CDR1 and CDR2 (germline): SEHNR, FQNEAQ (reference sequence). The CDR3 has 15 residues. As DNA, the CDR3 is TGTGCCAGCAGCTTAGGAGCTGGGAGTAATGAAAAACTGTTTTTT. Its protein product is CASSLGAGSNEKLFF. Variable domain in full (rest from reference TRBV7-9 and TRBJ1-4): DTGVSQNPRHKITKRGQNVTFRCDPISEHNRLYWYRQTLGQGPEFLTYFQNEAQLEKSRLLSDRFSAERPKGSFSTLEIQRTEQGDSAMYLCASSLGAGSNEKLFFGSGTQLSVL.

This clonotype appeared many times. The V and J genes are TRBV10-2 and TRBJ1-1; D unresolved. Germline V lookup: CDR1 WSHSY, CDR2 SAAADI. Trimming shortened V by 7 bases and J by 0 bases, and 9 bases separated the two germline ends. The CDR3 runs to 13 residues. CDR3 in amino acids: CASKANLNTEAFF. The DNA of the CDR3 is TGCGCCAGCAAGGCAAACCTGAACACTGAAGCTTTCTTT.

This clonotype has ten or more counts. The chain uses TRBV29-1 and TRBJ1-1; D gene unclear. The CDR3 length is 11 residues. The V and J ends lost 6 bases and 3 bases respectively, with 8 bases between them. The germline gives CDR1 SQVTM, CDR2 ANQGSEA. This CDR3 reads CSVIQDTEAFF. The DNA of the CDR3 is TGCAGCGTCATCCAGGACACTGAAGCTTTCTTT.

With respect to this clonotype: A read error may be the cause here, since a much bigger clone is one base away. CDR3 region: CAGSRTGGWMAFF. CDR3 coding DNA: TGTGCCGGCAGCCGTACAGGGGGCTGGATGGCTTTCTTT. The rearrangement links TRBV5-6 to TRBJ1-1; TRBD1 aligns across 9 bases. The CDR3 spans 13 residues. Germline CDR1 SGHDT, CDR2 YYEEEE.